This TCR beta chain derives from a study of spatial heterogeneity in lung cancer. Findings and caveats of the study: More often at tumor resection than at routine follow-up, ubiquitous expanded tumor TCRs were detected in the blood.

There are many counts of this clonotype. Its antigen is currently unknown. Each CDR3 protein gets one entry after TCRdb re-called the 5' RACE reads with MiXCR. The table has 40,000 to 50,000 distinct CDR3 sequences, about an eighth seen once. Time point specified: sample taken at primary tumor resection. Whole RNA came from tumor, nontumor lung or frozen PBMC and was sequenced without being sorted. Germline V gene data show CDR1 as SGHAT and CDR2 as FQNNGV. CDR3 length: 13 amino acids. Between the trimmed V and J ends, which lost 7 bases and 0 bases, there was a span of 9 bases. The chain uses TRBV11-2 and TRBJ1-1, with D hard to call. The specimen comprised PBMCs, sampled at surgery. The receptor was derived from a male donor with early-stage non-small cell lung cancer. CDR3 residues: CASKAGMNTEAFF. As DNA, the CDR3 is TGTGCCAGCAAGGCCGGCATGAACACTGAAGCTTTCTTT.